The clone carrying this TCR beta chain was seen a handful of times. Its target is unknown. TCRdb re-called the RT-PCR reads through MiXCR, storing one row per CDR3 protein. The data hold just over 300,000 distinct CDR3 sequences, with about a fifth observed a single time. This record comes from a study of response to subunit inactivated influenza vaccine. Study-level results: A suggestion made by the authors is that each seasonal influenza vaccination recruits few new T cells.

Unmatched junction bases numbered 8, after V lost 3 bases and J lost 6 bases. There are 14 residues in the CDR3. Germline V gene data show CDR1 as DFQATT and CDR2 as SNEGSKA (reference sequence). Source: PBMCs from blood, taken 21 months after vaccination. The rearrangement links TRBV20-1 to TRBJ1-2; 9 bases match TRBD1. The sequence derives from a man aged 50 to 75 who received an inactivated influenza vaccine. CDR3 region: CSASPTGGTDGYTF. The CDR3 region has the DNA TGCAGTGCTAGTCCTACAGGGGGCACGGATGGCTACACCTTC.